This T cell receptor beta chain was captured in a study of cytomegalovirus exposure and HLA in healthy donors. The PCR used 60 Vbeta and 13 Jbeta primers. Clones were read by immunoSEQ multiplex PCR, and TCRdb kept only the in-frame ones, dropping some. The sample contains 150,000 to 200,000 clones, over 75% of which appear only once. The CDR3 runs 19 residues. The germline gives CDR1 SGHVS, CDR2 FNYEAQ. J gave up 5 bases and V 5 bases, and 22 bases lay outside the gene matches. This clone has more than one count but fewer than ten. Its specificity is unknown. Whole-study results and caveats: Earlier analysis found most TCR beta V segments productive about 90% or about 30% of the time. As a later analysis revealed, most CMV-associated TCR beta chains appeared HLA-restricted. 164 TCR beta chains were listed as cytomegalovirus-associated. Analysis performed later found 15,000 or so TCR beta sequences associated with HLA alleles at 0.05 false discovery rate.

Sequenced: PBMCs. This receptor was identified in a woman aged 50 to 60 in good health and CMV-seropositive. The chain joins TRBV7-6 to TRBJ1-1, with 8 bases matching TRBD1. The CDR3 loop reads CASSRRGGTGYTSGTEAFF. The CDR3 DNA reads as TGTGCCAGCAGCCGCAGGGGGGGGACAGGTTATACGTCGGGTACTGAAGCTTTCTTT. The full variable domain, in which reference TRBV7-6 and TRBJ1-1 provide the parts outside the CDR3, is GAGVSQSPRYKVTKRGQDVALRCDPISGHVSLYWYRQALGQGPEFLTYFNYEAQQDKSGLPNDRFSAERPEGSISTLTIQRTEQRDSAMYRCASSRRGGTGYTSGTEAFFGQGTRLTVV.